This TCR beta chain was recovered during a study of graft-versus-host responses after intestinal transplantation. For the study at large: Recipients had transplants, and these were multivisceral, liver-intestinal, or isolated intestinal. Recipients uniformly received anti-thymocyte globulin induction, followed by tacrolimus and steroids for about 3 years.

General study results and limits: Graft-versus-host to host-versus-graft clonal ratios in allografts were high in patients with graft-donor T cell macrochimerism. There were GvH clones found in recipient marrow, and some of them appeared first in ileum or blood.

The table came from immunoSEQ multiplex PCR; TCRdb's copy has only in-frame clones and leaves some out. The sample shows 84,000 or so clones, 87% of them seen only once. Germline V gene data show CDR1 as SGHDT and CDR2 as YYEEEE. V was cut by 4 bases and J by 0 bases, with 14 bases left in between. The CDR3 covers 17 residues. Worth noting for this clone: As yet, its antigen is unknown.

The chain carries TRBV5-6 and TRBJ2-6; D is perhaps TRBD1 (6 bases). The receptor was isolated from a human donor who was the organ donor for an intestinal transplant. The specimen was unstimulated CD8+ T cells sorted from spleen or lymph node cells, collected before transplant. CDR3 DNA sequence: TGTGCCAGCAGCGGGCTGGGGGCTCCCTCTGGGGCCAACGTCCTGACTTTC. Protein: CASSGLGAPSGANVLTF. Together with reference TRBV5-6 and TRBJ2-6, the CDR3 gives the full variable domain: DAGVTQSPTHLIKTRGQQVTLRCSPKSGHDTVSWYQQALGQGPQFIFQYYEEEERQRGNFPDRFSGHQFPNYSSELNVNALLLGDSALYLCASSGLGAPSGANVLTFGAGSRLTVL.